This is a list of T cell receptor beta chains from one sample in a study of control samples from healthy donors and cancer patients. Produced via immunoSEQ multiplex PCR; TCRdb's table is partial and in-frame only. This table has approximately 60,000 clones, around 93% appearing once. The source material was PBMCs. These receptors all come from a man aged 25 to 40 with colorectal cancer. Both conserved end residues are part of each CDR3. The order of the fields is clone size, CDR3 length, J gene, D gene, V gene, CDR3 DNA, CDR3 protein. The D gene is left open where the match is weak. Clone sizes are given selectively: once, few, many, or a class where the clone is expanded.

clone size: -
CDR3 length: 13
J gene: TRBJ1-6
D gene: TRBD1
V gene: TRBV30
CDR3 DNA: TGTGCCTGGATACAGGGGGCGGGTTCACCCCTCCACTTT
CDR3 protein: CAWIQGAGSPLHF

clone size: -
CDR3 length: 14
J gene: TRBJ1-5
D gene: -
V gene: TRBV5-8
CDR3 DNA: TGTGCCACCCTTCGGCCTTATAGCAATCAGCCCCAGCATTTT
CDR3 protein: CATLRPYSNQPQHF

clone size: -
CDR3 length: 17
J gene: TRBJ2-5
D gene: TRBD1
V gene: TRBV19
CDR3 DNA: TGTGCCAGTAGTACAAGAGCACGCACAGGGGGACGAGAGACCCAGTACTTC
CDR3 protein: CASSTRARTGGRETQYF

clone size: once
CDR3 length: 14
J gene: TRBJ2-7
D gene: -
V gene: TRBV28
CDR3 DNA: TGTGCCAGCAGGGGGGGGCAAGCGACCTACGAGCAGTACTTC
CDR3 protein: CASRGGQATYEQYF

clone size: -
CDR3 length: 17
J gene: TRBJ2-1
D gene: TRBD2
V gene: TRBV4-2
CDR3 DNA: TGTGCCAGCAGCCAAATTAAGAGTAGCGGGGGGGCAAGGGAGCAGTTCTTC
CDR3 protein: CASSQIKSSGGAREQFF

clone size: -
CDR3 length: 12
J gene: TRBJ1-5
D gene: -
V gene: TRBV7-2
CDR3 DNA: TGTGCCAGCAGCCCCTCAGGACAGCCCCAGCATTTT
CDR3 protein: CASSPSGQPQHF

clone size: -
CDR3 length: 17
J gene: TRBJ2-2
D gene: TRBD2
V gene: TRBV18
CDR3 DNA: TGTGCCAGCTCACCACCGGTCGGGGGGGCCGGCACCGGGGAGCTGTTTTTT
CDR3 protein: CASSPPVGGAGTGELFF

clone size: -
CDR3 length: 16
J gene: TRBJ1-1
D gene: TRBD1
V gene: TRBV6-5
CDR3 DNA: TGTGCCAGCAGTTACTCGACAGGGGGCATGAACACTGAAGCTTTCTTT
CDR3 protein: CASSYSTGGMNTEAFF

clone size: -
CDR3 length: 18
J gene: TRBJ1-6
D gene: -
V gene: TRBV4-1
CDR3 DNA: TGCGCCAGCAGCCAAAACCCCTCGGACCGGGGCTATAATTCACCCCTCCACTTT
CDR3 protein: CASSQNPSDRGYNSPLHF

clone size: once
CDR3 length: 16
J gene: TRBJ1-2
D gene: -
V gene: TRBV11-2
CDR3 DNA: TGTGCCAGCAGCTCCTACCTTGACAGGAGCTTACGTGGCTACACCTTC
CDR3 protein: CASSSYLDRSLRGYTF

clone size: once
CDR3 length: 12
J gene: TRBJ1-2
D gene: -
V gene: TRBV7-9
CDR3 DNA: TGTGCCAGCAGCTTTACAGACTATGGCTACACCTTC
CDR3 protein: CASSFTDYGYTF

clone size: -
CDR3 length: 16
J gene: TRBJ1-6
D gene: TRBD1
V gene: TRBV9
CDR3 DNA: TGTGCCAGCAGCGGAGGTGGACAGGGCACTAATTCACCCCTCCACTTT
CDR3 protein: CASSGGGQGTNSPLHF

clone size: -
CDR3 length: 13
J gene: TRBJ1-2
D gene: -
V gene: TRBV6-5
CDR3 DNA: TGTGCCGCCAAAAGGGGAAAAGGAGGGGGCTACACCTTC
CDR3 protein: CAAKRGKGGGYTF

clone size: once
CDR3 length: 14
J gene: TRBJ2-7
D gene: -
V gene: TRBV29-1
CDR3 DNA: TGCAGCGTTGGCCCGGACAGAAAGCCCTACGAGCAGTACTTC
CDR3 protein: CSVGPDRKPYEQYF

clone size: few
CDR3 length: 13
J gene: TRBJ1-1
D gene: -
V gene: TRBV3-1/TRBV3-2
CDR3 DNA: TGTGCCAGCATAGGGCCCGGAAGCACTGAAGCTTTCTTT
CDR3 protein: CASIGPGSTEAFF